The present TCR beta chain was sequenced within a study of T cells expressing NK-cell markers. Overall study context: CD3+CD56+NKG2C+, CD3+CD56+NKG2C- and CD3+CD56-NKG2C+ T cells, once sorted, supplied the TCR beta repertoires.

Following a re-call of the 5' RACE reads, TCRdb has one entry per CDR3 protein and lacks DNA. This sample contains about 260,000 distinct CDR3 sequences. The CDR3 loop spans 15 amino acids. Germline V CDR1 and CDR2: LGHDT, YNNKEL (reference sequence). Remarks on this clonotype: As yet, its antigen is unknown.

Broader study findings: NKG2C+ dominant clonotypes from a handful of donors made up about 1.0-7.5% of CD8+ T cells. Questions lingered over whether expanded NKG2C+ T cell clones were HCMV-specific.

The sequence came from a man aged 18-30 years in good health. This chain links TRBV3-1 with TRBJ2-7; TCRdb gives TRBD1 as the D gene, but with no DNA this cannot be confirmed. The specimen sequenced was blood T cells: a sorted CD56 or NKG2C T cell subset, CD4+ or CD8+ T cells, or bulk PBMC T cells (not recorded which). The CDR3 here is CASSQAGGSTYEQYF.